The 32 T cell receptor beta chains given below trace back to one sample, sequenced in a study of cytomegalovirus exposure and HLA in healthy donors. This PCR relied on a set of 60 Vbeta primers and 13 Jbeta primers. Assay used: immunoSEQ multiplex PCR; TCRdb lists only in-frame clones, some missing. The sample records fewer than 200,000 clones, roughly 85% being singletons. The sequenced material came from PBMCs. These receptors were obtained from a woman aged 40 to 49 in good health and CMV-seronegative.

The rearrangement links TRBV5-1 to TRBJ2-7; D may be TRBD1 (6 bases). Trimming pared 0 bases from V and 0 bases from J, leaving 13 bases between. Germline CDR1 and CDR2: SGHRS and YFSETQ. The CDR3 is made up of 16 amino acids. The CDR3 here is CASSLANRVSSYEQYF. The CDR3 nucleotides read TGCGCCAGCAGCTTGGCAAACAGGGTCAGCTCCTACGAGCAGTACTTC.

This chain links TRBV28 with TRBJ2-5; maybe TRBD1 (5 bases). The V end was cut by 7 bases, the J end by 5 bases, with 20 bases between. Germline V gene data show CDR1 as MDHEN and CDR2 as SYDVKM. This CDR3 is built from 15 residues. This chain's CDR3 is CASTATRAGPETQYF. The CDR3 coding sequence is TGTGCCAGCACCGCCACCCGGGCAGGGCCTGAGACCCAGTACTTC.

CDR3 sequence reads: CASTGTGFDYGYTF. CDR3 nucleotide sequence: TGTGCCAGTACTGGGACAGGGTTTGACTATGGCTACACCTTC. The V and J genes are TRBV19 and TRBJ1-2; the match to TRBD1 covers 9 bases. Germline assignment: CDR1 LNHDA and CDR2 SQIVND (reference sequence). The junction had 6 bases not matched to a gene; V was cut back by 7 bases and J by 3 bases. The CDR3 contains 14 residues.

Here the CDR3 reads CASSQGVREDEQYF. CDR3 in DNA: TGCGCCAGCAGCCAAGGGGTCAGGGAGGACGAGCAGTACTTC. V is TRBV4-3 and J is TRBJ2-7; a possible D gene is TRBD2 (6 bases). CDR3 length: 14 amino acids. The germline CDR1 and CDR2 sequences are LGHNA and YSLEER. Deletions cut 1 base from V and 5 bases from J, with 12 bases between.

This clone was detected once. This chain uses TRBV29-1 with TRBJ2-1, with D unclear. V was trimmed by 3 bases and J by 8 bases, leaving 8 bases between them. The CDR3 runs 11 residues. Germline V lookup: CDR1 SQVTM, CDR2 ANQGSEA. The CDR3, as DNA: TGCAGCGTTGATTTTACGGATGAGCAGTTCTTC. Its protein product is CSVDFTDEQFF.

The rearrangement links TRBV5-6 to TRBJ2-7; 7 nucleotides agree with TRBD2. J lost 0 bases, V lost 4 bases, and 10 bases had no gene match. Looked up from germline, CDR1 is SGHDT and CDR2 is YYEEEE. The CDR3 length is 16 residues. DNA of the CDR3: TGTGCCAGCAGCGGGCCCCGGGGGAGGGCCTCCTACGAGCAGTACTTC. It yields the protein CASSGPRGRASYEQYF.

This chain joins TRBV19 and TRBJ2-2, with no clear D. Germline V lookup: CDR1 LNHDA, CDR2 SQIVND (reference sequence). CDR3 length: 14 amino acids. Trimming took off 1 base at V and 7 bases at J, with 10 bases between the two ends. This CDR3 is CASSIGTPGGELFF. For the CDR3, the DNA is TGTGCCAGTAGTATAGGCACCCCCGGCGGGGAGCTGTTTTTT.

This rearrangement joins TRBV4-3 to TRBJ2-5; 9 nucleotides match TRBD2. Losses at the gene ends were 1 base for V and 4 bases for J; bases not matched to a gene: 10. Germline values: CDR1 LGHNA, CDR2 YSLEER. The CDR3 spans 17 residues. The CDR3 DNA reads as TGCGCCAGCAGCCAAGTTCTTAGCGGGAGTGGGTCAGAGACCCAGTACTTC. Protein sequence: CASSQVLSGSGSETQYF.

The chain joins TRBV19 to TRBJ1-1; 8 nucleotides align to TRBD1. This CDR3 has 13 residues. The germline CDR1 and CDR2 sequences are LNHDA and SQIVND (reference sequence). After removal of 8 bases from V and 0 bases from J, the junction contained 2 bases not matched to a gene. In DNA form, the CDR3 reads TGTGCCAGTGACAGGGGAATGAACACTGAAGCTTTCTTT. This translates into CASDRGMNTEAFF.

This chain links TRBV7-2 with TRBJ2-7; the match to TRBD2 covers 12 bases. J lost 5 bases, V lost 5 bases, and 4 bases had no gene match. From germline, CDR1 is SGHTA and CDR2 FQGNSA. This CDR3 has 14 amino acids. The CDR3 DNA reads TGTGCCAGCAGCACTCGGACTAGCGGGAACGAGCAGTACTTC. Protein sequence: CASSTRTSGNEQYF.

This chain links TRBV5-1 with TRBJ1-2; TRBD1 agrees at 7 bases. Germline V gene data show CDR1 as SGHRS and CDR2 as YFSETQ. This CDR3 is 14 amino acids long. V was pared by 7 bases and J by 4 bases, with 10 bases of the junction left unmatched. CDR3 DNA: TGCGCCAGCGCCTTAGAGACAGGGACCTATGGCTACACCTTC. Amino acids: CASALETGTYGYTF.

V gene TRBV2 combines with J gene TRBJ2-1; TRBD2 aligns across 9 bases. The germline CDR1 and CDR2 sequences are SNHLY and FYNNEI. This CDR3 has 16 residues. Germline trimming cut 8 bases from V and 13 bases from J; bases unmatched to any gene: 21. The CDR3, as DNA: TGTGCCAGCCGACGGACGACTAGCGGTGGCAGGACCCCTCAGTTCTTC. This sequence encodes CASRRTTSGGRTPQFF.

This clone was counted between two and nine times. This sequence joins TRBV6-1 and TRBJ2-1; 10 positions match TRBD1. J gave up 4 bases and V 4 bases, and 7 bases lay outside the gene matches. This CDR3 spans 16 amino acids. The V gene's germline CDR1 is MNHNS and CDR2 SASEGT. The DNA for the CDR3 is TGTGCCAGCAGTGGCCGACAGGGGGCGCGTTACAATGAGCAGTTCTTC. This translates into CASSGRQGARYNEQFF.

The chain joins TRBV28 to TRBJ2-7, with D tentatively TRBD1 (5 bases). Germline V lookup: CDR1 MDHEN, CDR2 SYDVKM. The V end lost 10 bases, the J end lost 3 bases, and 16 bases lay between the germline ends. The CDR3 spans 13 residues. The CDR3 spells CATAGMAYYEQYF. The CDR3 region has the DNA TGTGCCACCGCAGGGATGGCATACTACGAGCAGTACTTC.

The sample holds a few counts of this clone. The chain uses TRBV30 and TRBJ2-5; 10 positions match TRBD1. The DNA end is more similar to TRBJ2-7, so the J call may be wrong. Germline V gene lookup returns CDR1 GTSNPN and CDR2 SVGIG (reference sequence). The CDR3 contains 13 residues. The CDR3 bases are TGTGCCTGTCAACCGGACAGGGGGGTCGAGCAGTACTTC. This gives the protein CACQPDRGVEQYF.

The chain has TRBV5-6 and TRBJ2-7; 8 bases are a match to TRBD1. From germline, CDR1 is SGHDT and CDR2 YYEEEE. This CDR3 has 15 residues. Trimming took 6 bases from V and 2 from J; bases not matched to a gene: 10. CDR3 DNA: TGTGCCAGCACCTTCACCGGGACAGGAGCCTACGAGCAGTACTTC. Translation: CASTFTGTGAYEQYF.

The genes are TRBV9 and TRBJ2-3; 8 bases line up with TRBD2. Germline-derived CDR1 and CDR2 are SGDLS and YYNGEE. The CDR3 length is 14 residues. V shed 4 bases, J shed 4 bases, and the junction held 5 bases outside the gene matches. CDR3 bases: TGTGCCAGCAGCCCGAGCGGGAGCCCAGATACGCAGTATTTT. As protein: CASSPSGSPDTQYF.

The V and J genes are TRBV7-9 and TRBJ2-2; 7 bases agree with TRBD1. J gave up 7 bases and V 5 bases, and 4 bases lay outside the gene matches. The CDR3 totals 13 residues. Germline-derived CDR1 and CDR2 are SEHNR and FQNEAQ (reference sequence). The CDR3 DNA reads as TGTGCCAGCAGCCTTCAGGGGGACGGGGAGCTGTTTTTT. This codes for CASSLQGDGELFF.

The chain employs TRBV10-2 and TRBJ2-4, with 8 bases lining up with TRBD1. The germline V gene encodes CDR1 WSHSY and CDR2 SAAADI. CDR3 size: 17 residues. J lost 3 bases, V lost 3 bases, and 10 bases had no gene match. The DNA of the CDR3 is TGCGCCAGCAGTGACGCTGTAACGGGACAGGACAAAAACATTCAGTACTTC. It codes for CASSDAVTGQDKNIQYF.

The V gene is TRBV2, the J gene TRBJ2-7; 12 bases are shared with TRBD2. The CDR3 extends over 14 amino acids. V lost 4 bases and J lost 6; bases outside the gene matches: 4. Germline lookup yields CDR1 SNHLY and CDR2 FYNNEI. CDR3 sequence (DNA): TGTGCCAGCAGTGTGACTAGCGGGAGTGGCGAGCAGTACTTC. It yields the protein CASSVTSGSGEQYF.

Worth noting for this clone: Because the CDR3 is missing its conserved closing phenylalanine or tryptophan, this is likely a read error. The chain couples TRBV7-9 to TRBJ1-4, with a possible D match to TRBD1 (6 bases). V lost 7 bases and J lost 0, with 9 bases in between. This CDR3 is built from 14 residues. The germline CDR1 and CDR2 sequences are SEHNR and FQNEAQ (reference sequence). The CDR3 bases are TGTGCCAGCATCGCAGGGGCAACTAATGAAAAACTGTTTCTT. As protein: CASIAGATNEKLFL.

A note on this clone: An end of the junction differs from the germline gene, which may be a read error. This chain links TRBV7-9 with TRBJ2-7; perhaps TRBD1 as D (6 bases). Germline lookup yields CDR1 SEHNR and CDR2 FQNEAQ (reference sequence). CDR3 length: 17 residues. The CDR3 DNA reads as TGTTCCAGCAGCTTAGATGGTTTAGGGACAAGGTCCTACGAGCAGTACTTC. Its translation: CSSSLDGLGTRSYEQYF.

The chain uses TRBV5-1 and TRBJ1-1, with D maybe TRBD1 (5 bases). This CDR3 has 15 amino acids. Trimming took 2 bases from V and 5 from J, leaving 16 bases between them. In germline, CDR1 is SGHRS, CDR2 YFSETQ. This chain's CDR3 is CASSFNSDIYTEAFF. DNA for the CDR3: TGCGCCAGCAGCTTCAATTCGGACATCTATACTGAAGCTTTCTTT.

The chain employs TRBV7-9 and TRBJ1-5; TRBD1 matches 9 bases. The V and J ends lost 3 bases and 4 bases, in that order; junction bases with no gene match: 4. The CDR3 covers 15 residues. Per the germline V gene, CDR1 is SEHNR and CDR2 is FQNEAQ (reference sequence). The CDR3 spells CASSLAGTGNQPQHF. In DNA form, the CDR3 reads TGTGCCAGCAGCTTGGCCGGGACAGGGAATCAGCCCCAGCATTTT.

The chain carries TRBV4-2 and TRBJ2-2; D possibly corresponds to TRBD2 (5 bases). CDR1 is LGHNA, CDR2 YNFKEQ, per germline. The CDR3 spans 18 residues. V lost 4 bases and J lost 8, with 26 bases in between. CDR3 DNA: TGTGCCAGCAGCCCCCTAAGACCGGACTCGAACGGTGGGGGGGAGCTGTTTTTT. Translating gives CASSPLRPDSNGGGELFF.

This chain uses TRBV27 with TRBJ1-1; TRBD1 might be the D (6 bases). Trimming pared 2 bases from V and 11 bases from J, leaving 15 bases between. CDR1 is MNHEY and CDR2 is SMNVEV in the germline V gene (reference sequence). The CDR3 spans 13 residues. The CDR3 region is CASSLRGAQEAFF. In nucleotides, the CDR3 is TGTGCCAGCAGTTTACGGGGGGCCCAGGAGGCTTTCTTT.

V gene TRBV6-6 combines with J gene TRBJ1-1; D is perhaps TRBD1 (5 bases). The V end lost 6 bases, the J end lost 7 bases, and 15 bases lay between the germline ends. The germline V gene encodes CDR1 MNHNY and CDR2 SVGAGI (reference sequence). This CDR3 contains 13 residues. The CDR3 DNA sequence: TGTGCCAGCAGCCCCCTCGTTAGGGGTGAAGCTTTCTTT. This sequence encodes CASSPLVRGEAFF.

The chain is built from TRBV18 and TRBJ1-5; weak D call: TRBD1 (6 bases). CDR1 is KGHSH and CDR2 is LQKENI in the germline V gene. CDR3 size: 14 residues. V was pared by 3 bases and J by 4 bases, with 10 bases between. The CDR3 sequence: CASSPGGQNQPQHF. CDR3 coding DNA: TGTGCCAGCTCACCCGGGGGGCAGAATCAGCCCCAGCATTTT.

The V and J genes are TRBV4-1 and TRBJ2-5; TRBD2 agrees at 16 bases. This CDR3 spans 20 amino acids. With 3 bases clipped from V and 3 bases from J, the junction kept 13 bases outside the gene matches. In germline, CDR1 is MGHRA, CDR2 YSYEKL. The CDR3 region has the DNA TGCGCCAGCAGCCACCCAAAAGGGGGACTAGCGGGGGGGCCGAAAGAGACCCAGTACTTC. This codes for CASSHPKGGLAGGPKETQYF.

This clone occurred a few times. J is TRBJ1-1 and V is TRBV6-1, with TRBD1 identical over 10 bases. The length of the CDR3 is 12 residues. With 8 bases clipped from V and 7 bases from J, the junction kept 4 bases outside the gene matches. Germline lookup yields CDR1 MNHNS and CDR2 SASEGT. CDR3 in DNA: TGTGCCAGCTTTCGGGACAGGGGTGAAGCTTTCTTT. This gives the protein CASFRDRGEAFF.

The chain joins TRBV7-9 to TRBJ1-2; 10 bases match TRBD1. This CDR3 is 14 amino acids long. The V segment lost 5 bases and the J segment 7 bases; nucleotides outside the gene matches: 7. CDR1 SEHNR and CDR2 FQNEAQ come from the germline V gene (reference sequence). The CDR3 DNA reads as TGTGCCAGCAGCCGAGGACAGGGGGTCTGTGGCTACACCTTC. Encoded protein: CASSRGQGVCGYTF.

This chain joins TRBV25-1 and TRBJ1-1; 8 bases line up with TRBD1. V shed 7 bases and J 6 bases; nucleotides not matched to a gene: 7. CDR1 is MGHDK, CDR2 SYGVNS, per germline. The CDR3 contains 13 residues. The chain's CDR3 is CASTQRDRPEAFF. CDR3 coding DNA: TGTGCCAGCACCCAACGGGACAGGCCTGAAGCTTTCTTT.